Reported below is one TCR beta chain. These data come from a study of cytomegalovirus exposure and HLA in healthy donors. The CDR3 is 14 residues long. Germline V gene lookup returns CDR1 SGHNT and CDR2 YENEEA. The study ran its PCR with 60 Vbeta and 13 Jbeta primers. The assay was immunoSEQ multiplex PCR, and TCRdb's table has in-frame clones only and misses some. The table lists 85,000 to 100,000 clones, around 86% of them singletons, with approximately 10% in the top ten. Sequences were obtained from PBMCs. The chain recombines TRBV11-3 with TRBJ2-5, with TRBD1 as a possible D gene (6 bases). The tail of the sequence fits TRBJ2-7 better, so the J call may be wrong. The TCR originated in a man younger than 40 in good health and CMV-seropositive. DNA for the CDR3: TGTGCCAGCAGCCCACGGGACAAAGCCTACGAGCAGTACTTC. Translation: CASSPRDKAYEQYF.